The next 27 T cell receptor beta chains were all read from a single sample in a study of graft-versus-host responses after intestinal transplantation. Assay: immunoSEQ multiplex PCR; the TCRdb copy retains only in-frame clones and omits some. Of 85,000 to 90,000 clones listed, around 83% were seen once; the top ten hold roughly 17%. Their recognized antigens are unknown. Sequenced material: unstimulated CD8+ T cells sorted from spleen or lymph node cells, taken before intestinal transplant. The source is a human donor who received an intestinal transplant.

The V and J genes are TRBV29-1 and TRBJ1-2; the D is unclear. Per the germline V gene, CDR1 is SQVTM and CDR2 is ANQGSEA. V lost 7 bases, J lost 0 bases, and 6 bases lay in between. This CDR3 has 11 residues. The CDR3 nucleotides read TGCAGCGCCGGGACTAACTATGGCTACACCTTC. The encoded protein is CSAGTNYGYTF.

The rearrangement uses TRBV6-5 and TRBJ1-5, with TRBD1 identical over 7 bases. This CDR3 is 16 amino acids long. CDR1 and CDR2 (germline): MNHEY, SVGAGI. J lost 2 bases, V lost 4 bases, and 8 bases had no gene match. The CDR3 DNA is TGTGCCAGCAGTTCGGGGACAGCTGGGGGCAATCAGCCCCAGCATTTT. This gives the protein CASSSGTAGGNQPQHF.

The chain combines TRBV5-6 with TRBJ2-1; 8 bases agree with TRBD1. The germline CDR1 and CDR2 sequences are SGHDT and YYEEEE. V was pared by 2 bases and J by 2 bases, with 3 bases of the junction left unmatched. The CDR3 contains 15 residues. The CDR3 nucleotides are TGTGCCAGCAGCTTAATGGACAGGGCCTACAATGAGCAGTTCTTC. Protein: CASSLMDRAYNEQFF.

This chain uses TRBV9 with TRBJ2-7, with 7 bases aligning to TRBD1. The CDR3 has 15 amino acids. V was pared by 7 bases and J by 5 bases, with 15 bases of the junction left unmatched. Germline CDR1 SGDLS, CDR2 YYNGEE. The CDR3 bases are TGTGCCAGCGTACAGGGGCTAGGTTTTGGCCACGAGCAGTACTTC. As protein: CASVQGLGFGHEQYF.

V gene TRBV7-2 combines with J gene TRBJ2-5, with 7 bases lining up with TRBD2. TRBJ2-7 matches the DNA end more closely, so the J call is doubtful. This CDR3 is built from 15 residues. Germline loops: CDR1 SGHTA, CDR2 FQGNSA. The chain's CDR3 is CASSFTSASPYEQYF. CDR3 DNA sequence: TGTGCCAGCAGTTTTACTAGCGCCTCTCCCTACGAGCAGTACTTC.

The CDR3 sequence: CASSDPLWAVKYDYGYTF. For the CDR3, the DNA is TGTGCCAGCAGTGATCCGTTGTGGGCAGTAAAGTATGACTATGGCTACACCTTC. The chain recombines TRBV2 with TRBJ1-2; no definite D call. Between the trimmed V and J ends, which lost 3 bases and 3 bases, there was a span of 23 bases. The CDR3 has 18 residues. Germline assignment: CDR1 SNHLY and CDR2 FYNNEI.

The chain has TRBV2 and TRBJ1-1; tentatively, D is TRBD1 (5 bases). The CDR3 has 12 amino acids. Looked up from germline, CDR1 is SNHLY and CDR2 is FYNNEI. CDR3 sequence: CSRLGDHTEAFF. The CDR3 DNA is TGTTCCCGTTTGGGGGATCACACTGAAGCTTTCTTT.

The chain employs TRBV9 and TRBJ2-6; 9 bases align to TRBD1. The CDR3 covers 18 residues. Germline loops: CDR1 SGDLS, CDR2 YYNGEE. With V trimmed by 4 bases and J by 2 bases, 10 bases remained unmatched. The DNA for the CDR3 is TGTGCCAGCAGCCCCCGGACAGGGGAAGGGGCTGGGGCCAACGTCCTGACTTTC. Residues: CASSPRTGEGAGANVLTF.

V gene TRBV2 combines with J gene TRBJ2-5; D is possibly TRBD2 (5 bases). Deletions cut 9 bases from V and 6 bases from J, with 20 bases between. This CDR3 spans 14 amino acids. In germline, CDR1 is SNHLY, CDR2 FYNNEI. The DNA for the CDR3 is TGTGCCAGAAGGGAGCCCCTACTCGTAAAGACCCAGTACTTC. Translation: CARREPLLVKTQYF. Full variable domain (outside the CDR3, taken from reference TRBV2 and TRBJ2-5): EPEVTQTPSHQVTQMGQEVILRCVPISNHLYFYWYRQILGQKVEFLVSFYNNEISEKSEIFDDQFSVERPDGSNFTLKIRSTKLEDSAMYFCARREPLLVKTQYFGPGTRLLVL.

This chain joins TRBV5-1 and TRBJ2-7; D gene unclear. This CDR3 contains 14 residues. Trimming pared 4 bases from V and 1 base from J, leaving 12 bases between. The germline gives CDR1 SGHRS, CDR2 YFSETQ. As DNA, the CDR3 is TGCGCCAGCAGCGTCCGCTACCGTTCCTACGAGCAGTACTTC. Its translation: CASSVRYRSYEQYF.

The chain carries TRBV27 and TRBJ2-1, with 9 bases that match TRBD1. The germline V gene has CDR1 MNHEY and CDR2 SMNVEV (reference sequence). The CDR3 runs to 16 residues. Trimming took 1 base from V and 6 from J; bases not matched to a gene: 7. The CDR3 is CASSLLGTGPFNEQFF. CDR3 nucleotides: TGTGCCAGCAGTTTATTAGGGACAGGGCCTTTCAATGAGCAGTTCTTC.

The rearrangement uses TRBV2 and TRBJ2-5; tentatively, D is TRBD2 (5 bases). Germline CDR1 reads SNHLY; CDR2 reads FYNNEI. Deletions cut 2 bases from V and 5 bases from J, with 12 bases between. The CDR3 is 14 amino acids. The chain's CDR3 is CASSERSGRETQYF. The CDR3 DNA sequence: TGTGCCAGCAGTGAAAGGTCGGGAAGGGAGACCCAGTACTTC.

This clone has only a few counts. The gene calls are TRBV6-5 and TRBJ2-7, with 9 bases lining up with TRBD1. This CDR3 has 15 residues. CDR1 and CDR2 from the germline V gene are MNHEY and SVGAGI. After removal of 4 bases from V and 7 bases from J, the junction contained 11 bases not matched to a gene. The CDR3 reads CASSFTGGETREQYF. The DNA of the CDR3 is TGTGCCAGCAGTTTCACAGGGGGCGAGACTCGAGAGCAGTACTTC.

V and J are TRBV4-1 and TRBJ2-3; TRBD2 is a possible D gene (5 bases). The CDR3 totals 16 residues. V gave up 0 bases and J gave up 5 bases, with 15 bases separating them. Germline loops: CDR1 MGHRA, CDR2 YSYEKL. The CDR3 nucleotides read TGCGCCAGCAGCCAAGAATCCACTCTCGGAGGAGATACGCAGTATTTT. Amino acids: CASSQESTLGGDTQYF.

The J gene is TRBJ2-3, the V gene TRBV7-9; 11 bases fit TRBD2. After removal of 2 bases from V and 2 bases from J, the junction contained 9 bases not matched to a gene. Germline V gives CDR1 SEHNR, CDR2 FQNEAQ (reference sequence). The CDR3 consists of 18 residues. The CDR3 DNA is TGTGCCAGCAGCTTACCCGAGACTAGCGGGGAAATCACAGATACGCAGTATTTT. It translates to CASSLPETSGEITDTQYF. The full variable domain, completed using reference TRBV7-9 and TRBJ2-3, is DTGVSQNPRHKITKRGQNVTFRCDPISEHNRLYWYRQTLGQGPEFLTYFQNEAQLEKSRLLSDRFSAERPKGSFSTLEIQRTEQGDSAMYLCASSLPETSGEITDTQYFGPGTRLTVL.

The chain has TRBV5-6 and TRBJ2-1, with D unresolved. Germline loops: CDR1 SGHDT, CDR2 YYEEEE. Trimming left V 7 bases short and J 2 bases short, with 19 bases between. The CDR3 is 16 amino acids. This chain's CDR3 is CASGYPAEEPYNEQFF. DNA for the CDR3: TGTGCCAGCGGATACCCCGCAGAAGAGCCCTACAATGAGCAGTTCTTC. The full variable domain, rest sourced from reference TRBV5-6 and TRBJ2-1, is DAGVTQSPTHLIKTRGQQVTLRCSPKSGHDTVSWYQQALGQGPQFIFQYYEEEERQRGNFPDRFSGHQFPNYSSELNVNALLLGDSALYLCASGYPAEEPYNEQFFGPGTRLTVL.

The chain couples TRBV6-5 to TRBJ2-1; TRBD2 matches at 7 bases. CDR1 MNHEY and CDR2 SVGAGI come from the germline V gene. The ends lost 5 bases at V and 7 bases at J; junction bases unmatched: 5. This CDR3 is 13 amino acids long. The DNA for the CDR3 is TGTGCCAGCAGTGGCACTAGCGATAATGAGCAGTTCTTC. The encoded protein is CASSGTSDNEQFF.

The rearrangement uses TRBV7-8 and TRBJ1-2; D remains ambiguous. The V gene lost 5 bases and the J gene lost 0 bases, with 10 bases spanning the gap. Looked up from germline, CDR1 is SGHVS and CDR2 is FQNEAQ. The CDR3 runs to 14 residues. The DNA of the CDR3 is TGTGCCAGCAGCGCCGTGGGGACTAACTATGGCTACACCTTC. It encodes CASSAVGTNYGYTF.

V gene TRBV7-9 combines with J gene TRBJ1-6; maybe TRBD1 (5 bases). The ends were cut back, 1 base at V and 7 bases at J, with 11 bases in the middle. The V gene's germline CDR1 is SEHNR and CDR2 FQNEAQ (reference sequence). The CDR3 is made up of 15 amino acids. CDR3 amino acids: CASSLVLGRNSPLHF. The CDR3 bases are TGTGCCAGCAGCTTAGTTTTGGGGCGCAATTCACCCCTCCACTTT.

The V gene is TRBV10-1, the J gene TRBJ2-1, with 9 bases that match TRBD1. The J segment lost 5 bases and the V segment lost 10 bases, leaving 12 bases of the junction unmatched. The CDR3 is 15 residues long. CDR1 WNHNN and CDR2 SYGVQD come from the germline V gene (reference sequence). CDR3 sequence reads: CATRPGTGINNEQFF. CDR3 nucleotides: TGCGCCACCCGGCCCGGGACAGGGATTAACAATGAGCAGTTCTTC.

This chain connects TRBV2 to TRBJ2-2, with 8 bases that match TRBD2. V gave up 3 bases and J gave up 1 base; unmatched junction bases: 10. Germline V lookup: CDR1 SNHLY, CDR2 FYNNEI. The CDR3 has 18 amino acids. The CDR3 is CASSEWLAGYGNTGELFF. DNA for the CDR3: TGTGCCAGCAGTGAGTGGCTAGCGGGTTACGGGAACACCGGGGAGCTGTTTTTT.

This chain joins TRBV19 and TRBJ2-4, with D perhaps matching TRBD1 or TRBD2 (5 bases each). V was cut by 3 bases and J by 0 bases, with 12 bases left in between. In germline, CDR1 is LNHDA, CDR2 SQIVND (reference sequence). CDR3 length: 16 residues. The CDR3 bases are TGTGCCAGTAGTATTGGAACAGGACTAGCCAAAAACATTCAGTACTTC. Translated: CASSIGTGLAKNIQYF.

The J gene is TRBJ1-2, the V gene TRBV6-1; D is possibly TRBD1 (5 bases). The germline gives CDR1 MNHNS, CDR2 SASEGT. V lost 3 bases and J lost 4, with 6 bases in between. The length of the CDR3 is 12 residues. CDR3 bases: TGTGCCAGCAGTGATGACAGCTATGGCTACACCTTC. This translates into CASSDDSYGYTF.

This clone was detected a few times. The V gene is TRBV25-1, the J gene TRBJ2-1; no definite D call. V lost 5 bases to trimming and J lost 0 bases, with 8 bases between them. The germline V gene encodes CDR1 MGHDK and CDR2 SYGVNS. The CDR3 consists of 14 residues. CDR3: CASSWRSSYNEQFF. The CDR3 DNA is TGTGCCAGCAGTTGGCGAAGCTCCTACAATGAGCAGTTCTTC.

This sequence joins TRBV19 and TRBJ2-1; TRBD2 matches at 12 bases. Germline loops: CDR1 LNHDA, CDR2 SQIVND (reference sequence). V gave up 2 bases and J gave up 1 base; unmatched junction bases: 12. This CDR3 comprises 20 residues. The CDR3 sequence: CASSISYRRLAGVSYNEQFF. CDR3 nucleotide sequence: TGTGCCAGTAGTATATCATATAGGAGACTAGCGGGAGTTTCCTACAATGAGCAGTTCTTC.

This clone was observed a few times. This CDR3 reads CASSERGGYNEQFF. The CDR3 DNA is TGCGCCAGCAGTGAGCGGGGGGGCTACAATGAGCAGTTCTTC. The genes are TRBV10-2 and TRBJ2-1, with 8 positions matching TRBD2. Germline V gives CDR1 WSHSY, CDR2 SAAADI. V dropped 2 bases and J dropped 3; count of bases not matched to a gene: 0. The CDR3 spans 14 residues.

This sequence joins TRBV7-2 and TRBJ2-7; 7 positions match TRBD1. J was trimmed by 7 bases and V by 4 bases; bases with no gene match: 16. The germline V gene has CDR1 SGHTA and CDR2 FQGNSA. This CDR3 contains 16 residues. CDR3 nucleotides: TGTGCCAGCAGCTCCCCCCCGACAGGGCCCCCTAGGGAGCAGTACTTC. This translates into CASSSPPTGPPREQYF.